This T cell receptor beta chain originates from a study of PD-L1 blockade in urothelial cancer. A total of 1 to 8 samples per patient were collected pretreatment and on-treatment. Only in-frame clones appear in the TCRdb table, and some are missing; sequencing was by immunoSEQ multiplex PCR. Among roughly 20,000 clones listed, 90% were seen once. Germline assignment: CDR1 DFQATT and CDR2 SNEGSKA (reference sequence). The CDR3 spans 11 residues. Between the trimmed V and J ends, which lost 5 bases and 3 bases, there was a span of 7 bases. The clonotype was recovered from an older woman with urothelial cancer. The input for sequencing was PBMCs, taken around atezolizumab (anti-PD-L1) treatment. This chain links TRBV20-1 with TRBJ1-1, with a weak D call TRBD1 (5 bases). The CDR3 DNA reads as TGCAGTGCTGCGGGGCACACTGAAGCTTTCTTT. Translation: CSAAGHTEAFF.